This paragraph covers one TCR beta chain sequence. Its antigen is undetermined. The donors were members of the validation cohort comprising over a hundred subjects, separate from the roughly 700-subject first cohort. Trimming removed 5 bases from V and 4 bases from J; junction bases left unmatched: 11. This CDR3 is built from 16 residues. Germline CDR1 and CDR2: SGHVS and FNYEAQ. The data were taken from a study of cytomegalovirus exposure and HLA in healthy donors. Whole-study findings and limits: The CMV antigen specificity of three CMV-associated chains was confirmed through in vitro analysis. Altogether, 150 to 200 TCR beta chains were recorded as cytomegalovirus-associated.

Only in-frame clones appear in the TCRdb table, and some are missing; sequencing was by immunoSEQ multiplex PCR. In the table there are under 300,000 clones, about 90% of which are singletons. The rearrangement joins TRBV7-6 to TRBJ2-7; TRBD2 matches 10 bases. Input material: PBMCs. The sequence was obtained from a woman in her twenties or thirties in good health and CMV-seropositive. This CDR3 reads CASSRPLAGVDYEQYF. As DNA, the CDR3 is TGTGCCAGCAGCCGACCCCTAGCGGGAGTAGATTACGAGCAGTACTTC.